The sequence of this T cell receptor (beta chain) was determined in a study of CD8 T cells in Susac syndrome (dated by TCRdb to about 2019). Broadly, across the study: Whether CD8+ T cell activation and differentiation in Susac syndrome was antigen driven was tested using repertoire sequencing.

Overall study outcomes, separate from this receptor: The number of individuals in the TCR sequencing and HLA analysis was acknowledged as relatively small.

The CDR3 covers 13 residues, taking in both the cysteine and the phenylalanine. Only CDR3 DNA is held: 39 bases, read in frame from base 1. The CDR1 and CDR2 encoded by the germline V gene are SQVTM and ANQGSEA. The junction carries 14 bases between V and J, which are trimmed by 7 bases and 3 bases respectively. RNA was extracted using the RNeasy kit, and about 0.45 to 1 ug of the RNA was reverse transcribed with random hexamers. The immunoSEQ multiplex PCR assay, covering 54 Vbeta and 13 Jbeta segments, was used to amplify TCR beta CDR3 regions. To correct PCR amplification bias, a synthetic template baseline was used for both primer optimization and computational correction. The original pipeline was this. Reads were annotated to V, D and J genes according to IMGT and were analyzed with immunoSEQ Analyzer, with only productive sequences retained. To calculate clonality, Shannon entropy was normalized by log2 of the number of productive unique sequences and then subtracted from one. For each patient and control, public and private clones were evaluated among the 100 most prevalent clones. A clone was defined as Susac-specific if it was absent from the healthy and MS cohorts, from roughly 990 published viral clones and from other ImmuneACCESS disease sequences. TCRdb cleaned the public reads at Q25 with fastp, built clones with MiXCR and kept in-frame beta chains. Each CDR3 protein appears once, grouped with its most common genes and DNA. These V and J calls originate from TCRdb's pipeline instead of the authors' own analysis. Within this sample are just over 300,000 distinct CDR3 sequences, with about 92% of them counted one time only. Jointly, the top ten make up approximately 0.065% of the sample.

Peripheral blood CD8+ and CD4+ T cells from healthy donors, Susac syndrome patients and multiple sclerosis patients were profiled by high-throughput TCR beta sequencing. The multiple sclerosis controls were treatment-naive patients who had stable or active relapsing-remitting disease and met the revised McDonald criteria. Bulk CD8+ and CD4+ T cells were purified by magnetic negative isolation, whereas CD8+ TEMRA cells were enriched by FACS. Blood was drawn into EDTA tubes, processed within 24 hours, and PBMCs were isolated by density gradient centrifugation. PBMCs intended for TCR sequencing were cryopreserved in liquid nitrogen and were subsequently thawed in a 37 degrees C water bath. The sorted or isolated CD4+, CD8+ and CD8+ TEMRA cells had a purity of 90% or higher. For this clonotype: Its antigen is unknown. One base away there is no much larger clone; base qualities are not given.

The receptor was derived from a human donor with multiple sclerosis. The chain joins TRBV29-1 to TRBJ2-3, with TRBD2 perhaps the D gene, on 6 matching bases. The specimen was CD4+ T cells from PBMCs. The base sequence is TGCAGCGGGGGGGTTAAGACAACAGATACGCAGTATTTT. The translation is CSGGVKTTDTQYF.